This TCR beta chain was sequenced for a study of T cell repertoires in cytomegalovirus infection (dated by TCRdb to between 2018 and 2021). About the study as a whole: The peptide stimulations were aimed at well-studied HLA-B-restricted epitopes as well as recently identified HLA-C-restricted CMV epitopes, whose presentation resists viral immunomodulation. Donor HLA type was relevant to the analysis, as public TCR beta signatures indicated carriage of CMV infection together with the matching HLA type. Study-level results and caveats: The ex vivo response was dominated by HLA-C-restricted CMV-specific TCR beta clonotypes, which also provided the single most frequent clonotype in two of eight donors. Carriers of CMV infection plus the relevant HLA type were discriminated by the cumulative frequency of public TCR beta family members in the study cohort and in an independent approximately 360-donor cohort.

Including the terminal cysteine and phenylalanine, the CDR3 comprises 15 residues. Left in the record is the CDR3 DNA by itself, 45 bases read in frame from the first base. Sequences MNHEY (CDR1) and SMNVEV (CDR2) are obtained from the germline V gene (reference sequence). Trimming takes 5 bases off V and 5 bases off J; junction bases not matched to a gene: 10. TCRdb lists the instrument as Illumina HiSeq 1500. TCRdb reprocessed the public reads (quality trimming at Q25 with fastp, clone calling with MiXCR) and kept in-frame beta chains. Rows are combined by CDR3 protein, so each entry shows the most common genes and DNA. For this sample the table gives hundreds of thousands of distinct CDR3 sequences, of which 42% were detected only once. The ten largest clones represent approximately 40% of the sample. As for this clonotype: The target of this receptor is not known. No per-base quality is available; no much larger clone lies one base away.

The treatment or condition label of this sample denotes: in vitro stimulation with specific CMV peptide epitopes to enrich CMV-specific T cells. The chain was built from TRBV27 and TRBJ2-7, with 9 bases aligning to TRBD1. This sequence was found in a human donor in good health (CMV status not recorded). Some clones in this sample may be carry-over from other donors' samples. This specimen consisted of cultured PBMCs, obtained from culture after CMV antigen stimulation. The DNA reads as follows: TGTGCCAGCAGTCTCGACAGGGGGGTCATCCACGAGCAGTACTTC. Translated, it reads CASSLDRGVIHEQYF.